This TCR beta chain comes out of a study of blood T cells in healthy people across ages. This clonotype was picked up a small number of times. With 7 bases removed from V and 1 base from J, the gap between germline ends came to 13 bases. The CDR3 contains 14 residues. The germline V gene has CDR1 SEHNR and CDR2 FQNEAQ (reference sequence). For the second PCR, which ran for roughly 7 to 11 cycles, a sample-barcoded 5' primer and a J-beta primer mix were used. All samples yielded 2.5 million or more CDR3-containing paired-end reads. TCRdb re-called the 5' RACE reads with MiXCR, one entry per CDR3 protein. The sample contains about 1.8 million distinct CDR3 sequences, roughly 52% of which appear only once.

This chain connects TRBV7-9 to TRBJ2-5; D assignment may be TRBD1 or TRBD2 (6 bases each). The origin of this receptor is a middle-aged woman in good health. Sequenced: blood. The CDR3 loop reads CASNHRGPQETQYF. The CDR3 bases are TGTGCCAGCAATCACCGGGGGCCCCAAGAGACCCAGTACTTC.